This record concerns one T cell receptor (beta chain) sequence. Its specificity is unknown. The entry originates in a study of cytomegalovirus exposure and HLA in healthy donors. For the study at large: The same platform as the 666 first-cohort repertoires was used for the roughly 130 validation repertoires, a later analysis reported.

The V and J ends lost 5 bases and 2 bases, in that order; junction bases with no gene match: 7. Germline V gene lookup returns CDR1 LNHNV and CDR2 YYDKDF (reference sequence). CDR3 length: 16 amino acids. Whole-study findings and limits: The authors confirmed in vitro that a few CMV-associated chains were specific for CMV antigens. Some TCR beta chains (164 of them) were listed as cytomegalovirus-associated.

Sequencing used immunoSEQ multiplex PCR; TCRdb keeps in-frame clones, though not all of them. The sample yields 150,000 to 200,000 clones, roughly nine tenths seen once. Sequenced: PBMCs. The clonotype comes from a young woman in good health and CMV-seropositive. The rearrangement joins TRBV15 to TRBJ2-7; 12 positions match TRBD1. In nucleotides, the CDR3 is TGTGCCACCAGCGGTTGGGGACAGGGGGCCGCCTACGAGCAGTACTTC. Its translation is CATSGWGQGAAYEQYF.